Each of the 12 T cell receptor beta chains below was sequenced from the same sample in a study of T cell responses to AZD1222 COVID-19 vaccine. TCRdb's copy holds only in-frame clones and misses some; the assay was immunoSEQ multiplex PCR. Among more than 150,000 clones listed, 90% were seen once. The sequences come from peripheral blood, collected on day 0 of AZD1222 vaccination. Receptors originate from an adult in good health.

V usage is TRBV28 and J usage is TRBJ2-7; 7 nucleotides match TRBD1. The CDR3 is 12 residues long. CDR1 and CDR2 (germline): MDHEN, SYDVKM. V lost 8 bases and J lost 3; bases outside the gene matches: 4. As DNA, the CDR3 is TGTGCCAGCCGAACAGGGGTCTACGAGCAGTACTTC. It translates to CASRTGVYEQYF.

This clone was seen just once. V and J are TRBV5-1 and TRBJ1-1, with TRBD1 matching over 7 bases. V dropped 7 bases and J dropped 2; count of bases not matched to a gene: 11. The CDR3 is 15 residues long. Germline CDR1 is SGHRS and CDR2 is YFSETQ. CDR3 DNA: TGCGCCAGCGGGTCCCGGGACAGTTTTAACACTGAAGCTTTCTTT. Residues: CASGSRDSFNTEAFF.

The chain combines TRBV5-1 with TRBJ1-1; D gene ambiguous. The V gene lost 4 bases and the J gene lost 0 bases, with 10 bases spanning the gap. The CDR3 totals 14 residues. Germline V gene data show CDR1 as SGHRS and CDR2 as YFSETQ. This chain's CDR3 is CASSPRSVNTEAFF. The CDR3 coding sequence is TGCGCCAGCAGCCCCCGAAGTGTGAACACTGAAGCTTTCTTT.

This CDR3 is CASSFHENTEAFF. The CDR3 DNA sequence: TGTGCCAGCAGCTTTCACGAGAACACTGAAGCTTTCTTT. This sequence joins TRBV7-8 and TRBJ1-1; the D is unclear. The germline gives CDR1 SGHVS, CDR2 FQNEAQ. Trimming shortened V by 3 bases and J by 1 base, and 6 bases separated the two germline ends. CDR3 size: 13 residues.

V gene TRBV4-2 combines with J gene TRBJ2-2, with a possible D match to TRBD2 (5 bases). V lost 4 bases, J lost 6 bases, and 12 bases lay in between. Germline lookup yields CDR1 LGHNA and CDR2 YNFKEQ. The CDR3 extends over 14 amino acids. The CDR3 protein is CASSPLDGAGELFF. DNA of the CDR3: TGTGCCAGCAGCCCCTTAGACGGGGCCGGGGAGCTGTTTTTT.

The CDR3 sequence is CASSIDLSGGPYDTQYF. CDR3 nucleotides: TGTGCCAGCAGCATTGACTTAAGCGGGGGGCCATATGATACGCAGTATTTT. The chain recombines TRBV9 with TRBJ2-3; 9 nucleotides match TRBD2. Germline-derived CDR1 and CDR2 are SGDLS and YYNGEE. The ends lost 4 bases at V and 6 bases at J; junction bases unmatched: 15. This CDR3 has 17 residues.

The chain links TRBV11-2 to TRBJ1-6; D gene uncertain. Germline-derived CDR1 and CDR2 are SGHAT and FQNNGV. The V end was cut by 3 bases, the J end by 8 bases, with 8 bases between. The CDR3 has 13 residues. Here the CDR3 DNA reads TGTGCCAGCAGCTTGGCCTTATATTCACCCCTCCACTTT. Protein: CASSLALYSPLHF.

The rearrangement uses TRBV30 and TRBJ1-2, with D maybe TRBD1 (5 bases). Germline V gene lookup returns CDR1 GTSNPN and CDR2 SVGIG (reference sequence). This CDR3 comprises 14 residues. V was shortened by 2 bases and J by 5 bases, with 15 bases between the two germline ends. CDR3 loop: CAWSWAGYAYGYTF. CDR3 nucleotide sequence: TGTGCCTGGAGTTGGGCAGGGTACGCTTATGGCTACACCTTC.

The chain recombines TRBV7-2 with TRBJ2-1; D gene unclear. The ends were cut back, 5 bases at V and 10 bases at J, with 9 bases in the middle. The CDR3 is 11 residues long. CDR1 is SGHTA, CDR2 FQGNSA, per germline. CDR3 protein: CASSKIGEQFF. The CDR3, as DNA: TGTGCCAGCAGCAAAATAGGGGAGCAGTTCTTC.

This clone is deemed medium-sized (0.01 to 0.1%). The CDR3 coding sequence is TGTGCCAGCAGCTTAGTATGGGACAGTTTAGGAACCGGGGAGCTGTTTTTT. This codes for CASSLVWDSLGTGELFF. J is TRBJ2-2 and V is TRBV11-3, with 7 bases that match TRBD1. Germline V lookup: CDR1 SGHNT, CDR2 YENEEA. V trimming: 1 base; J trimming: 5 bases; junction bases outside the gene matches: 10. This CDR3 spans 17 amino acids.

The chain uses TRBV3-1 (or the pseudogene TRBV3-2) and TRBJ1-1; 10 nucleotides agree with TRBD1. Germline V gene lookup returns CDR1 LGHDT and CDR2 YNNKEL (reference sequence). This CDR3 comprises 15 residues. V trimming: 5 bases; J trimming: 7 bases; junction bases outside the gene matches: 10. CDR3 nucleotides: TGTGCCAGCAGCACCGGGACAGGGGAGTTTAATGAAGCTTTCTTT. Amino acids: CASSTGTGEFNEAFF.

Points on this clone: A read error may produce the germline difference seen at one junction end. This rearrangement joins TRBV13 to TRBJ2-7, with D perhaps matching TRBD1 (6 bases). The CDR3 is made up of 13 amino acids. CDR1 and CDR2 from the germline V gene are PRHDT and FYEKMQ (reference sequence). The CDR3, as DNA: TGTGCCAGCAGCATAGGACAGAACTACGAGCAGTACTTC. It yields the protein CASSIGQNYEQYF. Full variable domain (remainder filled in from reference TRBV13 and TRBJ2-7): AAGVIQSPRHLIKEKRETATLKCYPIPRHDTVYWYQQGPGQDPQFLISFYEKMQSDKGSIPDRFSAQQFSDYHSELNMSSLELGDSALYFCASSIGQNYEQYFGPGTRLTVT.